The T cell receptor beta chain described here comes from a study of shared clonotypes between healthy human individuals (dated by TCRdb to about 2020). With regard to the full study: The cohort included three men and a couple of women between 18 and 49 years of age. For each donor, three plates each were used for CD4 naive and CD4 memory, two plates were used for CD8 naive, and one plate was used for CD8 memory. Libraries were prepared and TCR repertoires were sequenced by different laboratories using diverse techniques, in order to increase sequencing depth and limit assay-specific biases. Blood TCR repertoires of roughly five healthy adults were deeply sequenced to estimate repertoire size and the extent of clonotype sharing between individuals. Leukapheresis yielded between about 0.94 and 10 billion PBMCs per donor.

The donors were healthy, HIV-negative adults who had no recently reported acute infections or vaccinations. Every donor was a Caucasian adult living in Nashville, Tennessee, USA. CD4+ T cells were enriched by magnetic negative selection; naive cells were then positively selected on CD45RA, and the negative fraction formed the memory subset. Blood was collected by leukapheresis, and PBMCs were isolated by Ficoll-Histopaque density gradient centrifugation and then cryopreserved in liquid nitrogen vapor phase. Analytical flow cytometry was used to check the purity and quantity of each magnetically sorted T cell population. Each sorted fraction had its genomic DNA isolated and then quantified by UV absorbance on a Nanodrop 2000c. Using the deep immunoSEQ assay, multiplex PCR amplified TCR CDR3 regions from genomic DNA. For each cell subset, the extracted genomic DNA was distributed evenly across all wells of several immunoSEQ 96-well plates, and each plate served as one replicate. For sorted subsets, about 220 ng of genomic DNA, equivalent to 30,000 or so T cell genomes, went into each replicate PCR. The purified libraries were quantified using a Qubit 3.0 fluorometer, sized with a Bioanalyzer 2100, and then quantified again using the KAPA Library Quantification kit. Each immunoSEQ 96-well plate was sequenced on its own single-read 150-cycle Illumina NextSeq 550 flow cell. Concerning the study's data processing: Because only junctional sequences without quality scores were contained in the immunoSEQ output, filtering matching that applied to full-length reads could not be performed. To assign V/J genes and CDR3, sequences were annotated against IMGT germline references using PyIR, a Python wrapper for IgBLAST v1.9. Reads with weak V/J assignments (E-value above 1e-6), missing CDR3, stop codons, out-of-frame junctions, or ambiguous translated residues were removed. V3J clonotypes were defined as sequences sharing the same inferred V gene, J gene, and CDR3 amino acid sequence. The percentage overlap between two repertoires was calculated by dividing the number of shared unique clonotypes by the size of the smaller repertoire. Repertoire richness was assessed with RTK rarefaction, the Chao1 estimator, and Recon v2.1 estimates of unobserved clonotypes. OLGA was used to compute generation probabilities for all TCRbeta clonotypes that the gDNA method yielded from a handful of donors. In its TCRdb copy, this immuneACCESS table keeps in-frame sequences only and misses some clones. Where compared with another copy, unresolved V genes explain less than half of these, and the others have no known cause. V, J and clone size are taken as reported in that table, and D and trimming were inferred from the DNA itself. The table for this sample lists a few million clones; over 90% of them were counted only once. Around 0.4% of the sample goes to the ten largest clones.

Overall study results and their limits: Clonotypes shared by all four sorted-subset donors showed higher generation probabilities than non-shared clonotypes. Pairwise subsampling led to the expectation that sequencing depth would affect the degree of clonotype sharing among donors. The small number of donors limited the genetic and exposure-history diversity represented. Rarefaction of sorted-subset datasets indicated incomplete sequencing despite the large sequencing depth. Sharing across a few donors was observed for about 4.8% of naive CD4, under 4% of naive CD8, over 2% of memory CD4, and over 0.3% of memory CD8 clonotypes. Naive subsets generally had larger estimated clonotype richness than memory subsets did. Sampling was limited to blood, and TCR repertoires in tissue likely differ from TCR repertoires in blood.

In the case of this clone: The antigen it binds to is not known. Per-nucleotide qualities are absent, and no much larger clonotype sits a single base away.

V is pared back by 4 bases and J by 8 bases, with 15 bases lying between the germline termini. The CDR3 spans 14 residues, from the cysteine through the phenylalanine. Only CDR3 DNA remains: 42 bases, in frame from the first base. CDR1 SGHRS and CDR2 YFSETQ are derived from the germline V gene. The specimen was naive CD4+ T cells from PBMCs. Reading the label with the study, this specimen's cell subset or site is: CD45RA+ positively selected. This chain is built from TRBV5-1 and TRBJ1-4; too little of a D gene remains to name it. The TCR was taken from a young man in good health. Some clones in this sample may be carry-over from other donors' samples. The nucleotides are TGCGCCAGCAGCCCCGGAGGAGAAGGGGAAAAACTGTTTTTT. Its protein reads: CASSPGGEGEKLFF.